This T cell receptor (beta chain) was obtained from a study of regulatory T cells in long-lasting Graves disease. Study summary: New Graves' disease cases had less than 3 months of antithyroid drugs. Study-wide results and caveats: Patients with persistent disease shared 2,741 public clonotypes, outpacing the 966 shared by new patients.

Time point specified: newly diagnosed GD, antithyroid drugs for less than 3 months. The TCR library used RNA extracted from PBMCs. Enrollment of patients was through an endocrinology department in Xi'an, China. V shed 0 bases and J shed 14 bases, with 15 bases lying between them. The CDR3 contains 13 residues. Looked up from germline, CDR1 is SGHRS and CDR2 is YFSETQ. iRepertoire HTBI primers and Arm-PCR of CDR3 regions built TCR beta libraries. Each CDR3 protein gets one entry after TCRdb re-called the multiplex PCR reads with MiXCR. Seen here are roughly 420,000 distinct CDR3 sequences, roughly 16% observed once, and the top ten hold 20% to 25%. This clonotype was counted at least ten times. Its antigen is not known.

The J gene is TRBJ2-1, the V gene TRBV5-1; D perhaps matches TRBD2 (6 bases). The sequencing here drew on peripheral blood mononuclear cells (PBMCs), taken at new diagnosis, from a patient treated with antithyroid drugs. This sequence originates from a female donor with Graves disease. CDR3 coding DNA: TGCGCCAGCAGCTTGGCTGAGGACTATCATGAGTTCTTC. It translates to CASSLAEDYHEFF.